What follows are 11 T cell receptor beta chains derived from one specimen sequenced in a study of control samples from healthy donors and cancer patients (dated by TCRdb to 2018 to 2020). Library preparation used the immunoSEQ multiplex PCR assay. What TCRdb holds here is the immuneACCESS table cut down to in-frame rearrangements. Part of the clones is not present; checked against another copy, under half of the missing clones reflect an unresolved V gene, and the others are unexplained. For this sample there are more than 150,000 clones; nearly 95% appear just once. The ten largest clones take up roughly 2.3% of the sample. Input material: blood. The receptors originated from a man aged 45 to 65 in good health.

CDR3 protein: CASSLGVGHTGGELFF. The CDR3 DNA is TGTGCCAGCAGCTTAGGCGTTGGGCATACGGGCGGGGAGCTGTTTTTT. V is TRBV7-2 and J is TRBJ2-2; D is unresolved. CDR3 length equals 16 residues. The ends were cut back, 1 base at V and 7 bases at J, with 16 bases in the middle. Per the germline V gene, CDR1 is SGHTA and CDR2 is FQGNSA.

This clone was found once. The chain employs TRBV30 and TRBJ1-2, with D maybe TRBD1 (6 bases). V dropped 0 bases and J dropped 4 bases, with 12 bases sitting between them. The germline V gene has CDR1 GTSNPN and CDR2 SVGIG (reference sequence). The CDR3 has 14 amino acids. The CDR3 region has the DNA TGTGCCTGGAGTGTAGGGGGTCCGGGCTATGGCTACACCTTC. Amino acids: CAWSVGGPGYGYTF.

The chain links TRBV5-4 to TRBJ2-3; 9 nucleotides agree with TRBD1. V shed 5 bases and J 2 bases; nucleotides not matched to a gene: 9. CDR3 size: 16 residues. Per the germline V gene, CDR1 is SGHNT and CDR2 is YYREEE (reference sequence). CDR3 sequence: CASSTGQGRTTDTQYF. The CDR3 DNA reads TGTGCCAGCAGTACTGGACAGGGGAGGACCACAGATACGCAGTATTTT.

This rearrangement joins TRBV6-1 to TRBJ2-7, with 9 nucleotides matching TRBD2. The V gene end was trimmed by 0 bases and the J gene end by 10 bases; junction bases not matched to a gene: 7. The CDR3 sequence is 14 residues long. The germline gives CDR1 MNHNS, CDR2 SASEGT. This CDR3 reads CASSEASSGSRQYF. The CDR3 nucleotides read TGTGCCAGCAGTGAAGCAAGTAGCGGGAGTCGCCAGTACTTC.

CDR3 in amino acids: CASSPSGLHSSGNTIYF. For the CDR3, the DNA is TGTGCCAGCAGCCCTTCCGGGCTTCACTCCTCTGGAAACACCATATATTTT. The chain is built from TRBV3-1 (or the pseudogene TRBV3-2) and TRBJ1-3; no firm D call. Trimming took 4 bases from V and 0 from J, leaving 16 bases between them. CDR1 and CDR2 from the germline V gene are LGHDT and YNNKEL (reference sequence). This CDR3 spans 17 amino acids.

The V gene is TRBV7-9, the J gene TRBJ2-1, with 8 nucleotides matching TRBD2. The CDR3 has 16 residues. Germline trimming cut 5 bases from V and 8 bases from J; bases unmatched to any gene: 14. Germline V gene data show CDR1 as SEHNR and CDR2 as FQNEAQ (reference sequence). CDR3 DNA sequence: TGTGCCAGCAGCCCCCCTTTGGTTGCGGGAGGCGATGAGCAGTTCTTC. It yields the protein CASSPPLVAGGDEQFF.

The chain carries TRBV5-1 and TRBJ2-7; tentatively, D is TRBD1 or TRBD2 (6 bases each). The CDR3 is 15 residues long. Per the germline V gene, CDR1 is SGHRS and CDR2 is YFSETQ. The germline V and J ends were trimmed by 0 bases and 6 bases, with 16 bases remaining between them. The DNA for the CDR3 is TGCGCCAGCAGCTTGGGGGTCCGGACAGCGGGCGAGCAGTACTTC. It translates to CASSLGVRTAGEQYF.

The DNA for the CDR3 is TGCGCCAGCAGCACCAGTCGGGGCCAAGAGACCCAGTACTTC. It codes for CASSTSRGQETQYF. The chain carries TRBV4-1 and TRBJ2-5; D may be TRBD2 (5 bases). Germline CDR1 reads MGHRA; CDR2 reads YSYEKL. CDR3 length equals 14 residues. V was clipped by 5 bases and J by 1 base, with 11 bases between them.

V gene TRBV3-1 (or the pseudogene TRBV3-2) combines with J gene TRBJ2-1; TRBD2 matches 10 bases. With 1 base clipped from V and 9 bases from J, the junction kept 3 bases outside the gene matches. This CDR3 is 14 amino acids long. The germline CDR1 and CDR2 sequences are LGHDT and YNNKEL (reference sequence). The CDR3: CASSQAPSGSEQFF. For the CDR3, the DNA is TGTGCCAGCAGCCAAGCTCCTAGCGGGAGTGAGCAGTTCTTC.

The CDR3 sequence is CASSLEGFGEQYF. In DNA, the CDR3 is TGTGCCAGCAGCCTTGAGGGATTTGGCGAGCAGTACTTC. The V and J genes are TRBV9 and TRBJ2-7; tentative D call: TRBD2 (5 bases). The length of the CDR3 is 13 residues. Germline CDR1 and CDR2: SGDLS and YYNGEE. V was clipped by 4 bases and J by 6 bases, with 14 bases between them.

The chain combines TRBV4-1 with TRBJ1-5; tentatively, D is TRBD1 (5 bases). The CDR3 runs 15 residues. V was pared by 0 bases and J by 6 bases, with 12 bases between. Germline V gene data show CDR1 as MGHRA and CDR2 as YSYEKL. The CDR3 DNA is TGCGCCAGCAGCCAAGATAGGGGCAGGCTTCAGCCCCAGCATTTT. Its translation is CASSQDRGRLQPQHF.